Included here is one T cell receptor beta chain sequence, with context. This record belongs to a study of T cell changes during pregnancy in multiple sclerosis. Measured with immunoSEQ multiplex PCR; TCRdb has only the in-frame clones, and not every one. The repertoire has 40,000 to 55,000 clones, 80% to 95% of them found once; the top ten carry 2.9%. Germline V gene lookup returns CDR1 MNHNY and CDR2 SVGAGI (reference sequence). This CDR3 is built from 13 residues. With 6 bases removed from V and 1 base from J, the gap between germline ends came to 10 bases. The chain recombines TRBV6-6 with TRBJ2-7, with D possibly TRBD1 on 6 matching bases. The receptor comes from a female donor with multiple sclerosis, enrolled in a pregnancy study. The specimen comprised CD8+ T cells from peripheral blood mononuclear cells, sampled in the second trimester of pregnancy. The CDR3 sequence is CASSSDSSYEQYF. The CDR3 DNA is TGTGCCAGCAGCTCGGACAGTTCCTACGAGCAGTACTTC.